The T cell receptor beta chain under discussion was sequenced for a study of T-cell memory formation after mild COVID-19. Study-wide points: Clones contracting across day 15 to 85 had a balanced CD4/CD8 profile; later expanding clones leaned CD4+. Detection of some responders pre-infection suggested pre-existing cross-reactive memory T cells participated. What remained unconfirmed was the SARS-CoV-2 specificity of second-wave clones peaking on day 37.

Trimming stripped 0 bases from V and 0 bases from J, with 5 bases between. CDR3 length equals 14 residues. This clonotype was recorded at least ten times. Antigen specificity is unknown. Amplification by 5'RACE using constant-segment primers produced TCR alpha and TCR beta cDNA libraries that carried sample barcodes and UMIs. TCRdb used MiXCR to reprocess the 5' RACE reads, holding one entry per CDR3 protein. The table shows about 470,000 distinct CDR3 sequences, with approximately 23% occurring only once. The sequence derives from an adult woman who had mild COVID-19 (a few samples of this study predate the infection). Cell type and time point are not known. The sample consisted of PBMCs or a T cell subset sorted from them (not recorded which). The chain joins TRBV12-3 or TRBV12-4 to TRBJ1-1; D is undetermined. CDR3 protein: CASSLAGMNTEAFF. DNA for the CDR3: TGTGCCAGCAGTTTAGCAGGGATGAACACTGAAGCTTTCTTT.